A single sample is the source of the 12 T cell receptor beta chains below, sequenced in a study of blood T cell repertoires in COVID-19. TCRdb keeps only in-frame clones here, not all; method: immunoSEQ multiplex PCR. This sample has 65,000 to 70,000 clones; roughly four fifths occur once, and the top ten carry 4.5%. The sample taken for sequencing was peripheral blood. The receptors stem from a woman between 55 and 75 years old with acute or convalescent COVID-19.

CDR3 DNA: TGTGCCAGCAGTGTTAGGGGGGGCAATGAGCAGTTCTTC. Its translation: CASSVRGGNEQFF. The genes are TRBV6-4 and TRBJ2-1; D perhaps matches TRBD2 (7 bases). V lost 4 bases and J 6 bases, leaving 10 bases between the germline ends. Germline-derived CDR1 and CDR2 are MRHNA and SNTAGT. The CDR3 extends over 13 amino acids.

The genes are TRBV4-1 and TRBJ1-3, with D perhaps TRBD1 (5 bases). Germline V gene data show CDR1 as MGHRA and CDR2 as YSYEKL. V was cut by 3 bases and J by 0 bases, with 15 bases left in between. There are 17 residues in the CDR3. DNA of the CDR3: TGCGCCAGCAGCCAGGGGCGGGGTCCGGGCTCTGGAAACACCATATATTTT. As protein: CASSQGRGPGSGNTIYF.

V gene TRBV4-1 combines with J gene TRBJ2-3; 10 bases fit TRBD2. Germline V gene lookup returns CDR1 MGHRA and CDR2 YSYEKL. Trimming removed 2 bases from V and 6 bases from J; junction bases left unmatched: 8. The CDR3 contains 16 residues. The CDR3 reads CASSQKSGGAVDTQYF. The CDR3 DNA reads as TGCGCCAGCAGCCAAAAAAGCGGGGGGGCAGTGGATACGCAGTATTTT.

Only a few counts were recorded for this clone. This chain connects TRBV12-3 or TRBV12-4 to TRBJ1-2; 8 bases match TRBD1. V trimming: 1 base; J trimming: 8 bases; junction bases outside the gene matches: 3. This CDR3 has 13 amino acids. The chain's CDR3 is CASSLGTGSGYTF. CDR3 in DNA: TGTGCCAGCAGTTTAGGGACAGGGTCAGGCTACACCTTC.

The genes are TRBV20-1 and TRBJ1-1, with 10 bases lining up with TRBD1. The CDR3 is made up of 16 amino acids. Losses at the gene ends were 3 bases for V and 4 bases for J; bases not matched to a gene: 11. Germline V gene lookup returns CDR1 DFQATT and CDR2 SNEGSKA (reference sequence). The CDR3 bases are TGCAGTGCTAGTCGCCGGGACAGGGGCCTAGGCACTGAAGCTTTCTTT. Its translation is CSASRRDRGLGTEAFF.

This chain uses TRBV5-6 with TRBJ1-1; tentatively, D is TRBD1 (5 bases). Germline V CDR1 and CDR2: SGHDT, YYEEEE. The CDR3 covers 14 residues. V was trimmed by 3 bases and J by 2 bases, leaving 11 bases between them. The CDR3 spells CASSWEDSNTEAFF. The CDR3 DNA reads TGTGCCAGCAGCTGGGAAGACAGTAACACTGAAGCTTTCTTT.

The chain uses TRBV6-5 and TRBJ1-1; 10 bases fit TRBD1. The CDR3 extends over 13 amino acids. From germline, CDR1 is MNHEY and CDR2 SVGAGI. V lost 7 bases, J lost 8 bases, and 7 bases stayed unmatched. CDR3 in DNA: TGTGCCAGCATGACGGGACAGGGGACCGAAGCTTTCTTT. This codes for CASMTGQGTEAFF.

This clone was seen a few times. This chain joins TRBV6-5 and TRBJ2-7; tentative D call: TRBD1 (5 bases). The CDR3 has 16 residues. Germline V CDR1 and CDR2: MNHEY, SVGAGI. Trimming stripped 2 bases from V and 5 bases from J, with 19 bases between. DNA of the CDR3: TGTGCCAGCAGTTACGCTGGCCCAGGGAAAATCCACGAGCAGTACTTC. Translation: CASSYAGPGKIHEQYF.

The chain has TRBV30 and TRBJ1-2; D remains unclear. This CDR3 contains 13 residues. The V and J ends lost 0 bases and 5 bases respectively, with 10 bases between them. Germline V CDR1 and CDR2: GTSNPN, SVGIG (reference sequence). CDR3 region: CAWSVSLEYGYTF. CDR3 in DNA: TGTGCCTGGAGTGTAAGTTTAGAATATGGCTACACCTTC.

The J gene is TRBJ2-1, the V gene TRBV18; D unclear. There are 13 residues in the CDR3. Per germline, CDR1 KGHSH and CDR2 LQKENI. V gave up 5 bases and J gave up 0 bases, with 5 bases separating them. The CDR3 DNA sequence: TGTGCCAGCTCAGCGAGCTCCTACAATGAGCAGTTCTTC. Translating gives CASSASSYNEQFF.

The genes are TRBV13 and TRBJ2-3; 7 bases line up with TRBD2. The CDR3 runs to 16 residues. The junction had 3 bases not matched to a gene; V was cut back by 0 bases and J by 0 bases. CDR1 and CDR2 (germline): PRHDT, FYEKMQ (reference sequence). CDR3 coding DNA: TGTGCCAGCAGCTTAGGGTCGGGGGGAAGCACAGATACGCAGTATTTT. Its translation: CASSLGSGGSTDTQYF.

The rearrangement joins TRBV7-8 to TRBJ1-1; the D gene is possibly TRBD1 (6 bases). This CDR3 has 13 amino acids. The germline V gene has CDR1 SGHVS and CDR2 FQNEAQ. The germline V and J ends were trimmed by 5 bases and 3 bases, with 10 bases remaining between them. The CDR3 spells CASSATGHTEAFF. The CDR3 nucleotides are TGTGCCAGCAGCGCCACAGGGCACACTGAAGCTTTCTTT.